These 29 T cell receptor beta chains were all obtained from the same sample, sequenced in a study of cytomegalovirus exposure and HLA in healthy donors. The table came from immunoSEQ multiplex PCR; TCRdb's copy has only in-frame clones and leaves some out. The sample carries 60,000 or so clones, about 91% recorded once. Sequenced input: PBMCs. Every receptor here comes from a woman younger than 30 in good health and CMV-seronegative.

J is TRBJ1-1 and V is TRBV18; 8 bases agree with TRBD1. Germline V gene data show CDR1 as KGHSH and CDR2 as LQKENI. The junction had 12 bases not matched to a gene; V was cut back by 6 bases and J by 3 bases. This CDR3 has 16 amino acids. The CDR3 reads CASSPRGQGQDTEAFF. The DNA of the CDR3 is TGTGCCAGCTCGCCTCGTGGACAGGGCCAGGACACTGAAGCTTTCTTT.

The chain is built from TRBV6-6 and TRBJ2-7; D perhaps matches TRBD2 (6 bases). The germline V gene has CDR1 MNHNY and CDR2 SVGAGI (reference sequence). This CDR3 has 13 amino acids. Trimming stripped 6 bases from V and 6 bases from J, with 15 bases between. CDR3 loop: CASSSGGGVEQYF. In DNA form, the CDR3 reads TGTGCCAGCAGCTCAGGAGGAGGGGTCGAGCAGTACTTC.

The CDR3 spells CASSVVGVMVNEQFF. In DNA, the CDR3 is TGTGCCAGCAGCGTAGTCGGGGTTATGGTCAATGAGCAGTTCTTC. The chain uses TRBV9 and TRBJ2-1, with TRBD2 as a possible D gene (5 bases). The CDR3 has 15 residues. The V gene's germline CDR1 is SGDLS and CDR2 YYNGEE. Trimming pared 0 bases from V and 6 bases from J, leaving 13 bases between.

CDR3 residues: CASSLGQRDTDTQYF. The DNA of the CDR3 is TGTGCCAGCAGCTTGGGGCAGCGGGACACAGATACGCAGTATTTT. This chain joins TRBV5-4 and TRBJ2-3, with 7 bases that match TRBD2. Germline V gene data show CDR1 as SGHNT and CDR2 as YYREEE (reference sequence). The CDR3 is made up of 15 amino acids. The J segment lost 2 bases and the V segment lost 0 bases, leaving 3 bases of the junction unmatched.

The V and J genes are TRBV27 and TRBJ1-1; TRBD1 matches at 7 bases. The CDR3 extends over 14 amino acids. Losses at the gene ends were 5 bases for V and 4 bases for J; bases not matched to a gene: 7. Germline loops: CDR1 MNHEY, CDR2 SMNVEV (reference sequence). The CDR3 coding sequence is TGTGCCAGCAGTGTGGACAGGTACGGCACTGAAGCTTTCTTT. Translating it yields CASSVDRYGTEAFF.

In nucleotides, the CDR3 is TGTGCCACCAGCAGTCACAGGGGCTCCTACAATGAGCAGTTCTTC. Its protein is CATSSHRGSYNEQFF. The chain uses TRBV15 and TRBJ2-1, with 7 bases matching TRBD1. V was clipped by 3 bases and J by 0 bases; unmatched bases: 2. This CDR3 has 15 amino acids. CDR1 is LNHNV and CDR2 is YYDKDF in the germline V gene (reference sequence).

This clone came up once. This chain connects TRBV9 to TRBJ2-1; TRBD1 might be the D (6 bases). The CDR3 contains 14 residues. Germline values: CDR1 SGDLS, CDR2 YYNGEE. The V end was cut by 0 bases, the J end by 7 bases, with 11 bases between. This CDR3 is CASSVGGQGNEQFF. The CDR3 region has the DNA TGTGCCAGCAGCGTAGGCGGGCAGGGGAATGAGCAGTTCTTC.

This clone was picked up one time. CDR3 sequence: CASSDRGGSPLHF. The DNA of the CDR3 is TGTGCCAGCAGTGACAGGGGAGGTTCACCCCTCCACTTT. The chain recombines TRBV6-5 with TRBJ1-6; 8 nucleotides line up with TRBD1. CDR3 size: 13 residues. V gave up 5 bases and J gave up 9 bases; unmatched junction bases: 3. The germline CDR1 and CDR2 sequences are MNHEY and SVGAGI.

This clone was detected only once. The identical CDR3 is also encoded by other nucleotide sequences in the sample. The V gene is TRBV28, the J gene TRBJ2-7, with TRBD1 as a possible D gene (6 bases). Germline-derived CDR1 and CDR2 are MDHEN and SYDVKM. This CDR3 contains 14 residues. The V gene lost 4 bases and the J gene lost 1 base, with 11 bases spanning the gap. CDR3 DNA sequence: TGTGCCAGCAGTTCCCTAGGGGGTTCCTACGAGCAGTACTTC. It codes for CASSSLGGSYEQYF.

The chain carries TRBV19 and TRBJ1-5, with 8 positions matching TRBD1. There are 17 residues in the CDR3. From germline, CDR1 is LNHDA and CDR2 SQIVND (reference sequence). J lost 0 bases, V lost 5 bases, and 9 bases had no gene match. The CDR3 DNA reads TGTGCCAGTAGTCGTATAAGGACAGGGTATAGCAATCAGCCCCAGCATTTT. Its protein is CASSRIRTGYSNQPQHF.

The genes are TRBV27 and TRBJ1-3, with no clear D. Germline V gene data show CDR1 as MNHEY and CDR2 as SMNVEV (reference sequence). The V and J ends lost 3 bases and 0 bases respectively, with 9 bases between them. This CDR3 is built from 15 residues. The CDR3 region is CASSLAGLSGNTIYF. DNA of the CDR3: TGTGCCAGCAGTTTGGCAGGCCTCTCTGGAAACACCATATATTTT.

The chain employs TRBV7-3 and TRBJ2-1, with a possible D match to TRBD1 (5 bases). V lost 5 bases to trimming and J lost 0 bases, with 17 bases between them. This CDR3 contains 17 residues. Germline lookup yields CDR1 SGHTA and CDR2 FQGTGA. CDR3: CASSPTRAESSYNEQFF. In DNA form, the CDR3 reads TGTGCCAGCAGCCCGACCAGGGCGGAGAGCTCCTACAATGAGCAGTTCTTC.

The rearrangement links TRBV6-5 to TRBJ1-5; 8 positions agree with TRBD1. With 1 base clipped from V and 6 bases from J, the junction kept 2 bases outside the gene matches. Germline V gene data show CDR1 as MNHEY and CDR2 as SVGAGI. The CDR3 contains 14 residues. The CDR3 DNA reads TGTGCCAGCAGTTACTTTCAGGGGGCTCAGCCCCAGCATTTT. Translating it yields CASSYFQGAQPQHF.

This clone was seen a few times. The rearrangement uses TRBV6-1 and TRBJ2-3; D unclear. The CDR3 covers 13 residues. V dropped 4 bases and J dropped 4 bases, with 9 bases sitting between them. In germline, CDR1 is MNHNS, CDR2 SASEGT. The CDR3 loop is CASSGYEADTQYF. DNA for the CDR3: TGTGCCAGCAGTGGCTATGAGGCAGATACGCAGTATTTT.

This clone showed up just a few times. The rearrangement uses TRBV4-3 and TRBJ2-2; D perhaps matches TRBD2 (6 bases). The CDR3 has 15 residues. Trimming removed 0 bases at V and 7 bases at J, with 12 bases between. Germline-derived CDR1 and CDR2 are LGHNA and YSLEER. The CDR3: CASSQEGGSGGELFF. The CDR3 nucleotides are TGCGCCAGCAGCCAAGAAGGAGGGTCGGGCGGGGAGCTGTTTTTT.

This sequence joins TRBV10-2 and TRBJ1-2; D ambiguous. Germline V gives CDR1 WSHSY, CDR2 SAAADI. This CDR3 contains 15 residues. Trimming left V 0 bases short and J 8 bases short, with 16 bases between. CDR3 coding DNA: TGCGCCAGCAGTGAGTCTACTATGCCGTCCGACGGCTACACCTTC. Translation: CASSESTMPSDGYTF.

The J gene is TRBJ2-2, the V gene TRBV4-3, with TRBD1 matching 10 bases. The ends lost 0 bases at V and 6 bases at J; junction bases unmatched: 4. The CDR3 consists of 16 residues. Looked up from germline, CDR1 is LGHNA and CDR2 is YSLEER. The CDR3 nucleotides are TGCGCCAGCAGCCAAGATCGACAGGGGGCGGCCGGGGAGCTGTTTTTT. It specifies CASSQDRQGAAGELFF.

The chain uses TRBV10-2 and TRBJ2-7; possible D gene TRBD2, 6 bases. Deletions cut 3 bases from V and 1 base from J, with 10 bases between. The germline V gene has CDR1 WSHSY and CDR2 SAAADI. There are 14 residues in the CDR3. CDR3 coding DNA: TGCGCCAGCAGTGACTTGCGGGGTTCCTACGAGCAGTACTTC. Translated: CASSDLRGSYEQYF.

The rearrangement uses TRBV10-1 and TRBJ2-3; D unresolved. Germline CDR1 is WNHNN and CDR2 is SYGVQD (reference sequence). The CDR3 covers 14 residues. The V gene lost 5 bases and the J gene lost 3 bases, with 12 bases spanning the gap. The chain's CDR3 is CASSKGGLTDTQYF. The CDR3 DNA sequence: TGCGCCAGCAGTAAAGGCGGTCTGACAGATACGCAGTATTTT.

The rearrangement joins TRBV7-8 to TRBJ2-6, with D possibly TRBD2 on 6 matching bases. Germline CDR1 SGHVS, CDR2 FQNEAQ. The CDR3 runs to 16 residues. Trimming left V 6 bases short and J 2 bases short, with 14 bases between. The CDR3 spells CASSSGGDTGANVLTF. The CDR3 DNA follows: TGTGCCAGCAGTTCCGGCGGGGATACTGGGGCCAACGTCCTGACTTTC. Combining the CDR3 with reference TRBV7-8 and TRBJ2-6 gives the whole variable domain GAGVSQSPRYKVAKRGQDVALRCDPISGHVSLFWYQQALGQGPEFLTYFQNEAQLDKSGLPSDRFFAERPEGSVSTLKIQRTQQEDSAVYLCASSSGGDTGANVLTFGAGSRLTVL.

The gene calls are TRBV11-1 and TRBJ2-7; the D is unclear. V shed 6 bases and J shed 5 bases, with 11 bases lying between them. The CDR3 is 12 amino acids. In germline, CDR1 is SGHAT, CDR2 FQDESV (reference sequence). The CDR3 DNA sequence: TGTGCCAGCAGTTCTGACTGGGACGAGCAGTACTTC. Protein product: CASSSDWDEQYF.

This chain links TRBV6-1 with TRBJ1-1; perhaps TRBD1 as D (5 bases). Trimming took off 9 bases at V and 4 bases at J, with 12 bases between the two ends. This CDR3 has 12 residues. The germline V gene encodes CDR1 MNHNS and CDR2 SASEGT. The CDR3 loop is CASVGGGTEAFF. The CDR3 bases are TGTGCCAGTGTCGGGGGGGGCACTGAAGCTTTCTTT.

In DNA form, the CDR3 reads TGTGCCAGCAGCTTGTCAGTCTCCGGGGCCAACGTCCTGACTTTC. Translation gives CASSLSVSGANVLTF. The rearrangement links TRBV5-5 to TRBJ2-6; D is unclear. Germline-derived CDR1 and CDR2 are SGHKS and YYEKEE (reference sequence). The CDR3 has 15 amino acids. With 1 base removed from V and 4 bases from J, the gap between germline ends came to 9 bases.

J is TRBJ2-1 and V is TRBV14; the match to TRBD2 covers 9 bases. With V trimmed by 0 bases and J by 4 bases, 7 bases remained unmatched. Germline CDR1 is SGHDN and CDR2 is FVKESK. CDR3 length equals 17 residues. The CDR3 region has the DNA TGTGCCAGCAGCCAAGATCGAACTAGCGGGCGTTACAATGAGCAGTTCTTC. It translates to CASSQDRTSGRYNEQFF. Full variable domain (remainder filled in from reference TRBV14 and TRBJ2-1): EAGVTQFPSHSVIEKGQTVTLRCDPISGHDNLYWYRRVMGKEIKFLLHFVKESKQDESGMPNNRFLAERTGGTYSTLKVQPAELEDSGVYFCASSQDRTSGRYNEQFFGPGTRLTVL.

The V and J genes are TRBV19 and TRBJ2-3; a weak D match, TRBD1 (6 bases). The CDR3 runs 14 residues. Germline values: CDR1 LNHDA, CDR2 SQIVND (reference sequence). The V end lost 11 bases, the J end lost 3 bases, and 18 bases lay between the germline ends. This chain's CDR3 is CASVPGDGTDTQYF. For the CDR3, the DNA is TGTGCCTCGGTACCAGGGGATGGGACAGATACGCAGTATTTT.

The rearrangement uses TRBV4-1 and TRBJ1-2; no clear D gene. Germline loops: CDR1 MGHRA, CDR2 YSYEKL. The CDR3 loop spans 16 amino acids. V was cut by 5 bases and J by 2 bases, with 18 bases left in between. This CDR3 is CASSNSAKGANYGYTF. The CDR3 nucleotides are TGCGCCAGCAGCAACTCCGCGAAGGGAGCAAACTATGGCTACACCTTC.

CDR3 coding DNA: TGTGCCAGCAGGGGGGGGTTCAAGCAGTACTTC. Translating gives CASRGGFKQYF. This chain uses TRBV6-5 with TRBJ2-7, with 7 bases identical to TRBD2. The trim removed 6 bases at V and 8 bases at J, leaving 4 bases unmatched. This CDR3 has 11 residues. CDR1 is MNHEY and CDR2 is SVGAGI in the germline V gene.

CDR3 amino acids: CASSPADSHLIYGNTIYF. The CDR3 DNA is TGTGCCAGCAGCCCAGCGGACAGCCACCTAATTTATGGAAACACCATATATTTT. The gene calls are TRBV7-9 and TRBJ1-3; tentative D call: TRBD1 (6 bases). This CDR3 has 18 residues. Trimming shortened V by 5 bases and J by 3 bases, and 23 bases separated the two germline ends. The germline gives CDR1 SEHNR, CDR2 FQNEAQ (reference sequence).

The chain employs TRBV2 and TRBJ2-5; TRBD1 is a possible D gene (5 bases). V lost 2 bases and J lost 2, with 9 bases in between. Germline CDR1 is SNHLY and CDR2 is FYNNEI. The CDR3 has 14 residues. The CDR3 DNA sequence: TGTGCCAGCAGTGAATCCAGGGTTCAAGAGACCCAGTACTTC. Its protein product is CASSESRVQETQYF.